This TCR beta chain was sequenced during a study of T cells in Graves' hyperthyroidism and ophthalmopathy. Broader study findings: The majority of expanded thyroid clonotypes above 0.001 also appeared in blood. Through a model of 13 V-J features, ophthalmopathy was separated from stable hyperthyroidism.

V lost 6 bases to trimming and J lost 6 bases; unmatched junction nucleotides: 11. Germline values: CDR1 ENHRY, CDR2 SYGVKD. The CDR3 sequence is 14 residues long. This clonotype has at least ten counts. Its target is unknown. Researchers took RNA transcripts and amplified the TCR beta CDR3 regions from them. Initially, a first-round RT-PCR of the TCR CDR3 employed the HTBI primer set. TCRdb analysed the multiplex PCR reads with MiXCR anew, one entry per CDR3 protein. The sample lists hundreds of thousands of distinct CDR3 sequences; more than 30% were seen once. This sample holds PBMCs from around 9.9 ml fresh peripheral blood.

This receptor was taken from a man between 18 and 35 years old with Graves' hyperthyroidism. Source material: blood. The chain recombines TRBV10-3 with TRBJ2-7, with TRBD1 matching 7 bases. The CDR3 nucleotides are TGTGCCATCAGCGATATGACAGGGACCGCCGAGCAGTACTTC. Translating gives CAISDMTGTAEQYF.